The 11 T cell receptor beta chains reported below all come from one sample, sequenced in a study of T cells in localized non-small cell lung cancer. The method was immunoSEQ multiplex PCR; TCRdb's version includes in-frame clones alone and lacks a portion of them. The table records about 2,600 clones, roughly 28% of them present only once. The material sequenced was lung tumor tissue, taken before any cancer treatment. These receptors originate from a male donor aged 60 or over with stage II squamous cell lung carcinoma.

This clone qualifies as medium-sized. The chain is built from TRBV11-3 and TRBJ2-1; tentatively, D is TRBD1 or TRBD2 (5 bases each). The germline CDR1 and CDR2 sequences are SGHNT and YENEEA. The ends were cut back, 2 bases at V and 7 bases at J, with 18 bases in the middle. CDR3 size: 16 residues. The DNA of the CDR3 is TGTGCCAGCAGCTTAACGTTGGGGGAGAGCCGTAATGAGCAGTTCTTC. Protein: CASSLTLGESRNEQFF. The variable domain in full, with the rest retrieved from reference TRBV11-3 and TRBJ2-1, is EAGVVQSPRYKIIEKKQPVAFWCNPISGHNTLYWYLQNLGQGPELLIRYENEEAVDDSQLPKDRFSAERLKGVDSTLKIQPAELGDSAVYLCASSLTLGESRNEQFFGPGTRLTVL.

The CDR3 DNA reads as TGTGCCACCAGCAGAGGGGGACTGAACACCGGGGAGCTGTTTTTT. This sequence encodes CATSRGGLNTGELFF. The chain couples TRBV15 to TRBJ2-2, with a tentative D call TRBD2 (6 bases). The CDR3 contains 15 residues. V was pared by 1 base and J by 1 base, with 7 bases between. Germline V gives CDR1 LNHNV, CDR2 YYDKDF (reference sequence).

This clone qualifies as large (0.1 to 1%). The chain uses TRBV25-1 and TRBJ1-1; tentatively, D is TRBD1 (6 bases). The V gene's germline CDR1 is MGHDK and CDR2 SYGVNS. V gave up 1 base and J gave up 6 bases, with 12 bases separating them. This CDR3 has 14 residues. In DNA, the CDR3 is TGTGCCAGCAGTGAATCTCAGGGGTGGGCTGAAGCTTTCTTT. Protein: CASSESQGWAEAFF.

This clone turned up a few times. Mismatch with germline at one junction end may stem from a read error. This rearrangement joins TRBV18 to TRBJ1-1, with D perhaps TRBD1 (6 bases). The germline V gene encodes CDR1 KGHSH and CDR2 LQKENI. This CDR3 is built from 16 residues. The CDR3 spells CASSPQGQGLNTEAFF. The DNA for the CDR3 is TGTGCCAGCTCACCACAGGGCCAGGGGTTGAATACTGAAGCTTTCTTT.

CDR3 coding DNA: TGTGCCAGTAGTATCGAAGCGGGAGCTTACAATGAGCAGTTCTTC. Amino acid sequence: CASSIEAGAYNEQFF. V is TRBV19 and J is TRBJ2-1; TRBD2 agrees at 8 bases. This CDR3 contains 15 residues. Germline CDR1 is LNHDA and CDR2 is SQIVND (reference sequence). Trimming cost V 3 bases and J 4 bases; bases outside gene matches: 5.

The V call is TRBV9, the J call TRBJ1-2; a weak D match, TRBD1 (6 bases). V lost 5 bases to trimming and J lost 3 bases, with 8 bases between them. The CDR3 covers 12 residues. The germline V gene encodes CDR1 SGDLS and CDR2 YYNGEE. The CDR3 sequence: CASSTGYYGYTF. CDR3 bases: TGTGCCAGCAGTACAGGGTACTATGGCTACACCTTC.

The chain employs TRBV19 and TRBJ2-7, with 12 bases that match TRBD2. Germline lookup yields CDR1 LNHDA and CDR2 SQIVND (reference sequence). V shed 7 bases and J 7 bases; nucleotides not matched to a gene: 14. CDR3 size: 16 residues. The CDR3 DNA reads as TGTGCCAGTAAAGCCCGGGGACTAGCGGGCGGAGAGGAGCAGTACTTC. It translates to CASKARGLAGGEEQYF.

In this sample, this clone turned up a few times. The chain has TRBV18 and TRBJ1-2; a weak D match, TRBD1 (5 bases). With 0 bases removed from V and 8 bases from J, the gap between germline ends came to 13 bases. Germline CDR1 KGHSH, CDR2 LQKENI. The CDR3 is made up of 14 amino acids. CDR3 bases: TGTGCCAGCTCACCACCCGGGGACCTAGGCGGCTACACCTTC. Translation gives CASSPPGDLGGYTF.

This chain joins TRBV28 and TRBJ1-6, with a weak D call TRBD1 (6 bases). From germline, CDR1 is MDHEN and CDR2 SYDVKM. Trimming removed 10 bases at V and 9 bases at J, with 13 bases between. The CDR3 is made up of 12 amino acids. CDR3: CATGRGVSPLHF. The CDR3 nucleotides read TGTGCCACCGGGAGGGGGGTTTCACCCCTCCACTTT.

This clone showed up just a few times. The chain employs TRBV6-8 and TRBJ2-7; 8 bases map to TRBD1. The CDR3 sequence is 15 residues long. The V gene end was trimmed by 5 bases and the J gene end by 0 bases; junction bases not matched to a gene: 6. Germline-derived CDR1 and CDR2 are MNHGY and SAAAGT. The CDR3 loop is CASSTPGTGSYEQYF. CDR3 bases: TGTGCCAGCAGTACCCCCGGGACAGGCTCCTACGAGCAGTACTTC.

V usage is TRBV6-8 and J usage is TRBJ2-7; TRBD2 matches 7 bases. Germline values: CDR1 MNHGY, CDR2 SAAAGT. The J segment lost 5 bases and the V segment lost 5 bases, leaving 6 bases of the junction unmatched. The CDR3 is made up of 13 amino acids. CDR3 in DNA: TGTGCCAGCAGTGAGCGGGGTGTAAACGAGCAGTACGTC. Translating it yields CASSERGVNEQYV.